A selection of T cell receptor beta chains follows, all from one sample in a study of OX40 agonist ivuxolimab in advanced cancers. The table came from immunoSEQ multiplex PCR; TCRdb's copy has only in-frame clones and leaves some out. Of about 68,000 clones listed, around 85% were seen once; the top ten hold 0.6% to 0.85%. The sequencing here drew on CD4+ or CD8+ T cells sorted from blood, taken in a trial of the OX40 agonist ivuxolimab. All receptors come from an adult with an advanced solid tumor such as melanoma, head and neck, liver or kidney cancer. Each CDR3 is given without its conserved first and last residue.

j_call	v_call	cdr3_aa
TRBJ2-3	TRBV5-1	ASSLTAAGTDTQY
TRBJ2-7	TRBV19	ASSIAGTSGTYEQY
TRBJ2-1	TRBV7-9	ASARVSNEQF
TRBJ1-2	TRBV6-5	ASSYGPVSGYT
TRBJ1-2	TRBV7-9	ASSVRYGYT
TRBJ2-4	TRBV11-2	ASSLVTDRVY
TRBJ1-1	TRBV25-1	ASSGPGGQGTTEAF
TRBJ2-3	TRBV5-8	ASSLGRQGAITDTQY
TRBJ2-3	TRBV10-3	AIRPGVARDTQY
TRBJ2-1	TRBV5-1	ASSLASYNEQF
TRBJ2-3	TRBV11-2	ASSGGDTQY
TRBJ2-2	TRBV5-4	ASSLGGTAGTGELF
TRBJ1-1	TRBV5-6	ASIYNRGMNTEAF
TRBJ1-2	TRBV19	ASSGNRGLVYGYT
TRBJ2-5	TRBV12-5	ASGSQETQY
TRBJ2-6	TRBV6-1	ASSGSGANVLT
TRBJ2-7	TRBV9	ASGRNWRDEQY
TRBJ1-2	TRBV12-5	ASGRTGNYGYT